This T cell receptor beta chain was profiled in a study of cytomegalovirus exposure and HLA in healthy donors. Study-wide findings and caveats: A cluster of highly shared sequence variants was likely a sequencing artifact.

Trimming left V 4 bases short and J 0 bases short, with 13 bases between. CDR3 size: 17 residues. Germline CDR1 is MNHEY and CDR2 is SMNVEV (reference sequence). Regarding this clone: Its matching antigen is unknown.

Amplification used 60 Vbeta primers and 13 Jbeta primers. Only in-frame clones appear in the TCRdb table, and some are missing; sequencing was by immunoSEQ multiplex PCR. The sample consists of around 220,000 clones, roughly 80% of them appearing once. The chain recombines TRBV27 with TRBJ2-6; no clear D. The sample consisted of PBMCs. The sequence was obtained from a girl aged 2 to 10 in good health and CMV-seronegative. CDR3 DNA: TGTGCCAGCAGTTGGAGCGCATATCGCTCTGGGGCCAACGTCCTGACTTTC. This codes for CASSWSAYRSGANVLTF.